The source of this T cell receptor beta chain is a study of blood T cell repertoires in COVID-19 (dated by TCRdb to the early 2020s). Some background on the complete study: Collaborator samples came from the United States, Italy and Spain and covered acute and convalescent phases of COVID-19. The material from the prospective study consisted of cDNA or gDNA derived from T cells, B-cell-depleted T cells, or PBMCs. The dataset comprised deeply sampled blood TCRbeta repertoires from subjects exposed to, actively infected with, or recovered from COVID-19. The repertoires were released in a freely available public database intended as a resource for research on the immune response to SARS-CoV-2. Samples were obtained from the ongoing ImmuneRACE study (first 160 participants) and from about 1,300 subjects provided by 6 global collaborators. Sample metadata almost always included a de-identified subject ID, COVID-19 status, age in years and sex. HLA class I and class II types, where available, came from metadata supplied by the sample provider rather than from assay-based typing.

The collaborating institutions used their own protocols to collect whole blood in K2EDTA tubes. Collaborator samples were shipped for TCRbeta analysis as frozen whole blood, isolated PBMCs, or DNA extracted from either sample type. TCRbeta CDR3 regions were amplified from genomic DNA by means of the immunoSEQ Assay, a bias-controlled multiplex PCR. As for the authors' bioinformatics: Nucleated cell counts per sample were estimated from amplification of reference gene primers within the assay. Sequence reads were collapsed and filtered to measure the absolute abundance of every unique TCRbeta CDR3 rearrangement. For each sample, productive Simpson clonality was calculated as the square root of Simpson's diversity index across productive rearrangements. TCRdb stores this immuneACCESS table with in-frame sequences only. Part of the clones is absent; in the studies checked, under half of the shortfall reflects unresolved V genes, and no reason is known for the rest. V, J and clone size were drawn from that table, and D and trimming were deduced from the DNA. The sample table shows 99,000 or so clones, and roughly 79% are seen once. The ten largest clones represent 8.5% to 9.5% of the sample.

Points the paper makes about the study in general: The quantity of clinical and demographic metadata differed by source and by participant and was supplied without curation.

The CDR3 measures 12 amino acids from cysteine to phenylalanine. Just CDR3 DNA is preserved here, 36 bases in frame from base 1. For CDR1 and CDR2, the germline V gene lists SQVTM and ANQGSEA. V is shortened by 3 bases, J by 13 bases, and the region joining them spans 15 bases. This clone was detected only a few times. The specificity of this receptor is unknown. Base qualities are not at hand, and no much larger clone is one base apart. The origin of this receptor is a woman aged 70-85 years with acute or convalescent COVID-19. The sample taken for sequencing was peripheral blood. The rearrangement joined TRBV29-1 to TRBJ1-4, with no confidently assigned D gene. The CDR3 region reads CSVEAANSGLFF. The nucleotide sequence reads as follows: TGCAGCGTTGAGGCCGCTAATTCGGGACTGTTTTTT.